Listed below are T cell receptor beta chains from one sample, sequenced in a study of T cell responses to AZD1222 COVID-19 vaccine. Data came from immunoSEQ multiplex PCR; TCRdb stores just in-frame clones and leaves some out. The profile covers 120,000 to 150,000 clones, with roughly 92% appearing a single time and approximately 4% taken by the ten largest. This specimen was peripheral blood, taken 28 days after the second AZD1222 dose. These receptors were obtained from an adult who received the AZD1222 COVID-19 vaccine. CDR3s include the opening cysteine and the closing phenylalanine or tryptophan. The D gene is left open where the match is weak. Not every row has a clone size; where given, it reads once, few, many or a size class.

>TRBV5-4|few|TRBJ2-1|-
TGTGCCAGCAGCTTGGGAGTATTGCGGTTTGAGCAGTTCTTC
CASSLGVLRFEQFF
>TRBV9|-|TRBJ2-7|-
TGTGCCAGCAGCCCCCGGACCGCGCATTACGAGCAGTACTTC
CASSPRTAHYEQYF
>TRBV11-2|-|TRBJ2-5|TRBD1
TGTGCCAGCAGCTTACCCACAGGGGGCTTGGAGACCCAGTACTTC
CASSLPTGGLETQYF
>TRBV7-3|-|TRBJ1-4|-
TGTGCCAGCAGCTTAACGTTCGCAGGACTGGCAACTAATGAAAAACTGTTTTTT
CASSLTFAGLATNEKLFF
>TRBV18|-|TRBJ2-1|TRBD2
TGTGCCAGCTCAACATTAGCGGGAGGCTCCTACAATGAGCAGTTCTTC
CASSTLAGGSYNEQFF
>TRBV3-1/TRBV3-2|-|TRBJ1-5|-
TGTGCCAGCAGCCAAGATGGGCAGACGGGCCAGCCCCAGCATTTT
CASSQDGQTGQPQHF
>TRBV7-2|-|TRBJ2-2|TRBD2
TGTGCCAGCAGCTTCGCGGGAGGGCGTTCTCGCCGGACCGGGGAGCTGTTTTTT
CASSFAGGRSRRTGELFF
>TRBV11-1|-|TRBJ1-2|-
TGTGCCAGCAGCGCCGACCATCGTGGCTACACCTTC
CASSADHRGYTF
>TRBV19|-|TRBJ1-6|-
TGTGCCAGTAGTATCGGGGGATTAGGTTCACCCCTCCACTTT
CASSIGGLGSPLHF
>TRBV27|-|TRBJ2-7|TRBD1
TGTGCCAGCAGTCGTGGGGACAGGCCATCCTACGAGCAGTACTTC
CASSRGDRPSYEQYF
>TRBV28|-|TRBJ1-1|-
TGTGCCAGCAGTTTATCGGGGGAATGGGGGACTGAAGCTTTCTTT
CASSLSGEWGTEAFF
>TRBV11-2|-|TRBJ1-1|TRBD1
TGTGCCAGCAGCTTAGATTGGGGGACAGTAAACACTGAAGCTTTCTTT
CASSLDWGTVNTEAFF
>TRBV28|-|TRBJ1-6|-
TGTGCCAGCAGTTTAACGGGTGGGACACAGCACTTT
CASSLTGGTQHF
>TRBV4-2|-|TRBJ1-5|-
TGTGCCAGCAGCCAAGCGGTGGGCGCGGGGAGGAGCAATCAGCCCCAGCATTTT
CASSQAVGAGRSNQPQHF
>TRBV29-1|-|TRBJ2-7|TRBD1
TGCAGCGTTGACATCGGACAGGGCCTCTACGAGCAGTACTTC
CSVDIGQGLYEQYF
>TRBV27|-|TRBJ2-1|TRBD2
TGTGCCAGCAGCCACTGGGGCGCGGGGGGGACCTACAATGAGCAGTTCTTC
CASSHWGAGGTYNEQFF
>TRBV20-1|-|TRBJ2-7|-
TGCAGTGCTAGTTCCGGGCAAAGCTCCTACGAGCAGTACTTC
CSASSGQSSYEQYF
>TRBV10-3|few|TRBJ2-6|-
TGTGCCATCACCAGTCCCTCTGGGGCCAACGTCCTGACTTTC
CAITSPSGANVLTF
>TRBV13|once|TRBJ1-5|-
TGTGCCAGCAGTCTGGGGGGGCTGAGCAATCAGCCCCAGCATTTT
CASSLGGLSNQPQHF
>TRBV6-5|-|TRBJ1-4|-
TGTGCCAGCAGTCCAAATGGGGAAAAACTGTTTTTT
CASSPNGEKLFF
>TRBV7-2|-|TRBJ2-1|-
TGTGCCAGCAGATCTCGTAAAGCCGCCTACAATGAGCAGTTCTTC
CASRSRKAAYNEQFF
>TRBV3-1/TRBV3-2|-|TRBJ2-7|-
TGTGCCAGCAGCCAACTCAGCCACCCCTACGAGCAGTACTTC
CASSQLSHPYEQYF
>TRBV6-5|-|TRBJ1-2|TRBD1
TGTGCCAGCAGCATTCTCAGGGGGCGCCGGGATGGCTACACCTTC
CASSILRGRRDGYTF
>TRBV2|-|TRBJ2-3|TRBD1
TGTGCCAGCAGCCCGGACAGGGGGCAAGATACGCAGTATTTT
CASSPDRGQDTQYF
>TRBV29-1|-|TRBJ1-1|-
TGCAGCGTTGGCAACGTGGTTGGGTTCACTGAAGCTTTCTTT
CSVGNVVGFTEAFF
>TRBV7-9|-|TRBJ2-7|-
TGTGCCAGCAGCTCAATGGCTCTGGGGCAGGGAGACTACGAGCAGTACTTC
CASSSMALGQGDYEQYF
>TRBV12-3/TRBV12-4|-|TRBJ2-1|TRBD2
TGTGCCAGCAGTCCTCCGGCGGGGGATGAGCAGTTCTTC
CASSPPAGDEQFF
>TRBV11-3|-|TRBJ1-1|-
TGTGCCAGCAGCTTAGATGGACAGAACACTGAAGCTTTCTTT
CASSLDGQNTEAFF
>TRBV5-1|-|TRBJ1-1|-
TGCGCCAGCAGTTTGTTCGACAAGAACACTGAAGCTTTCTTT
CASSLFDKNTEAFF
>TRBV4-3|-|TRBJ2-7|-
TGCGCCAGCAGCCAAGAGGTGCAGGGAGTCAGGGCCGAGCAGTACTTC
CASSQEVQGVRAEQYF
>TRBV5-8|-|TRBJ2-1|TRBD2
TGTGCCAGCAGCTCCGGGACTAGCGGGAGTATGATTTACAATGAGCAGTTCTTC
CASSSGTSGSMIYNEQFF
>TRBV4-1|-|TRBJ1-3|-
TGCGCCAGCAGCCAAGATTCCGAGTACACCATATATTTT
CASSQDSEYTIYF
>TRBV7-3|-|TRBJ1-1|-
TGTGCCAGCAGCGTCTCGGTGAACACTGAAGCTTTCTTT
CASSVSVNTEAFF
>TRBV9|-|TRBJ2-1|TRBD2
TGTGCCAGCACCACTAGCGGGAGGGGGAATGAGCAGTTCTTC
CASTTSGRGNEQFF
>TRBV6-5|-|TRBJ1-1|TRBD1
TGTGCCAGCAGTTACGGACAGGACTTGGGAGCTTTCTTT
CASSYGQDLGAFF
>TRBV6-5|-|TRBJ1-6|-
TGTGCAAGCAGCGGGGGACGGCATAATTCACCCCTCCACTTT
CASSGGRHNSPLHF
>TRBV18|-|TRBJ2-3|-
TGTGCCAGCTCACCAAGAATAAACAGGGATTTGGATACGCAGTATTTT
CASSPRINRDLDTQYF
>TRBV6-4|-|TRBJ2-7|-
TGTGCCAGCAGACCGTCCTACGAGCAGTACTTC
CASRPSYEQYF
>TRBV20-1|few|TRBJ1-1|-
TGCAGTGCTAGTTTCTACTTAAGGGGATTGAACACTGAAGCTTTCTTT
CSASFYLRGLNTEAFF
>TRBV7-2|-|TRBJ2-1|TRBD2
TGTGCCAGCAGCTTAGCGGGCGGGAGCGTCTACCATGAGCAGTTCTTC
CASSLAGGSVYHEQFF
>TRBV19|-|TRBJ1-5|-
TGTGCCAGTAGCTCCATGGGTCAGCCCCAGCATTTT
CASSSMGQPQHF